The 24 T cell receptor beta chains below come from one sample, sequenced in a study of cytomegalovirus exposure and HLA in healthy donors. TCRdb's table, derived via immunoSEQ multiplex PCR, lists solely in-frame clones and lacks some. This table holds some 330,000 clones, just over 85% found once. Input material: PBMCs. The receptors originated from a woman under 30 in good health and CMV-seronegative.

This clone has just one count. V is TRBV27 and J is TRBJ2-5, with TRBD2 identical over 9 bases. This CDR3 is 14 amino acids long. The trim removed 6 bases at V and 1 base at J, leaving 3 bases unmatched. CDR1 and CDR2 (germline): MNHEY, SMNVEV (reference sequence). CDR3 region: CASRLAGFQETQYF. CDR3 nucleotides: TGTGCCAGCAGGCTAGCGGGATTCCAAGAGACCCAGTACTTC.

This clone was found a few times. The chain is built from TRBV19 and TRBJ1-1; maybe TRBD1 (6 bases). This CDR3 region has 13 residues. The V end was cut by 5 bases, the J end by 5 bases, with 12 bases between. The germline V gene has CDR1 LNHDA and CDR2 SQIVND (reference sequence). CDR3 residues: CASSPVRGTEAFF. The CDR3 DNA sequence: TGTGCCAGTAGTCCCGTGAGGGGGACTGAAGCTTTCTTT.

J is TRBJ2-5 and V is TRBV6-5, with TRBD2 as a possible D gene (6 bases). Per the germline V gene, CDR1 is MNHEY and CDR2 is SVGAGI. The CDR3 covers 16 residues. Between the trimmed V and J ends, which lost 2 bases and 4 bases, there was a span of 17 bases. CDR3 region: CASSYSIGLGGETQYF. CDR3 in DNA: TGTGCCAGCAGTTACAGTATAGGACTGGGGGGAGAGACCCAGTACTTC.

In its sample, this clone was seen a few times. J is TRBJ1-4 and V is TRBV11-2; 8 bases are shared with TRBD1. CDR1 is SGHAT, CDR2 FQNNGV, per germline. The CDR3 contains 15 residues. V was pared by 3 bases and J by 8 bases, with 8 bases of the junction left unmatched. The CDR3 protein is CASSFSGTGEEKLFF. The CDR3 nucleotides are TGTGCCAGCAGCTTTTCCGGGACAGGAGAGGAAAAACTGTTTTTT.

The chain carries TRBV5-4 and TRBJ2-1; D is possibly TRBD1 (6 bases). This CDR3 has 11 residues. V was cut by 4 bases and J by 10 bases, with 9 bases left in between. From germline, CDR1 is SGHNT and CDR2 YYREEE (reference sequence). The CDR3 here is CASSHGQEQFF. The CDR3 DNA reads TGTGCCAGCAGCCACGGACAGGAGCAGTTCTTC. Looking up the rest from reference TRBV5-4 and TRBJ2-1 gives the full variable domain: ETGVTQSPTHLIKTRGQQVTLRCSSQSGHNTVSWYQQALGQGPQFIFQYYREEENGRGNFPPRFSGLQFPNYSSELNVNALELDDSALYLCASSHGQEQFFGPGTRLTVL.

J is TRBJ2-1 and V is TRBV28; D might be TRBD2 (7 bases). The CDR3 is 15 amino acids. Germline V CDR1 and CDR2: MDHEN, SYDVKM. Trimming left V 8 bases short and J 3 bases short, with 17 bases between. The CDR3 is CASGGPGLVYNEQFF. The CDR3 bases are TGTGCCAGCGGGGGGCCTGGACTAGTCTACAATGAGCAGTTCTTC.

V and J are TRBV2 and TRBJ2-2; TRBD1 might be the D (6 bases). Trimming took 7 bases from V and 0 from J, leaving 12 bases between them. The CDR3 is made up of 15 amino acids. Germline V gene sequence: CDR1 SNHLY, CDR2 FYNNEI. CDR3 nucleotides: TGTGCCAGCAAGGAACAGGGCCCGAACACCGGGGAGCTGTTTTTT. Translation: CASKEQGPNTGELFF.

The chain recombines TRBV5-1 with TRBJ2-1, with 9 bases lining up with TRBD1. This CDR3 is 14 amino acids long. The junction had 5 bases not matched to a gene; V was cut back by 0 bases and J by 10 bases. CDR1 and CDR2 (germline): SGHRS, YFSETQ. For the CDR3, the DNA is TGCGCCAGCAGCTTGGGGACAGGGGTAGGAGAGCAGTTCTTC. Its translation: CASSLGTGVGEQFF.

The chain uses TRBV11-3 and TRBJ2-1; TRBD2 matches at 7 bases. Germline V gene lookup returns CDR1 SGHNT and CDR2 YENEEA. CDR3 size: 13 residues. V dropped 3 bases and J dropped 9; count of bases not matched to a gene: 5. The CDR3 here is CASSLNGEGEQFF. Here the CDR3 DNA reads TGTGCCAGCAGCTTGAATGGGGAGGGTGAGCAGTTCTTC.

The rearrangement joins TRBV5-6 to TRBJ2-5, with D maybe TRBD2 (7 bases). The germline V gene encodes CDR1 SGHDT and CDR2 YYEEEE. V dropped 0 bases and J dropped 4 bases, with 19 bases sitting between them. CDR3 size: 17 residues. In DNA form, the CDR3 reads TGTGCCAGCAGCTTGGACGAGGTGGGGGGGCGCAGAGAGACCCAGTACTTC. This gives the protein CASSLDEVGGRRETQYF.

The chain is built from TRBV7-2 and TRBJ2-7; the match to TRBD2 covers 11 bases. The J segment lost 4 bases and the V segment lost 5 bases, leaving 13 bases of the junction unmatched. Per the germline V gene, CDR1 is SGHTA and CDR2 is FQGNSA. This CDR3 has 17 amino acids. This CDR3 reads CASSPRAGTSGLYEQYF. DNA of the CDR3: TGTGCCAGCAGCCCCCGAGCCGGGACTAGCGGATTGTACGAGCAGTACTTC.

This chain links TRBV7-3 with TRBJ1-2, with D uncertain. This CDR3 contains 13 residues. Germline V gene sequence: CDR1 SGHTA, CDR2 FQGTGA. Trimming took off 5 bases at V and 4 bases at J, with 11 bases between the two ends. CDR3 nucleotides: TGTGCCAGCAGCCTAGACCGTTCCTATGGCTACACCTTC. Amino acids: CASSLDRSYGYTF.

This clone was seen just once. CDR3 region: CASSLGVGRGNQPQHF. CDR3 nucleotides: TGTGCCAGCAGTTTAGGAGTGGGGAGGGGCAATCAGCCCCAGCATTTT. V usage is TRBV27 and J usage is TRBJ1-5; D remains ambiguous. Looked up from germline, CDR1 is MNHEY and CDR2 is SMNVEV (reference sequence). This CDR3 has 16 residues. Trimming shortened V by 2 bases and J by 2 bases, and 13 bases separated the two germline ends.

V usage is TRBV7-3 and J usage is TRBJ2-1; 12 positions match TRBD2. This CDR3 has 16 residues. Germline V gene data show CDR1 as SGHTA and CDR2 as FQGTGA. Germline trimming cut 6 bases from V and 10 bases from J; bases unmatched to any gene: 13. CDR3 sequence (DNA): TGTGCCAGCAGTTCCCTGGGGGCTAGCGGGAGGGGCGAGCAGTTCTTC. It translates to CASSSLGASGRGEQFF. Variable domain in full (rest from reference TRBV7-3 and TRBJ2-1): GAGVSQTPSNKVTEKGKYVELRCDPISGHTALYWYRQSLGQGPEFLIYFQGTGAADDSGLPNDRFFAVRPEGSVSTLKIQRTERGDSAVYLCASSSLGASGRGEQFFGPGTRLTVL.

The chain links TRBV5-1 to TRBJ2-5, with unresolved D. With 0 bases removed from V and 1 base from J, the gap between germline ends came to 16 bases. The CDR3 spans 17 residues. CDR1 and CDR2 (germline): SGHRS, YFSETQ. The CDR3 spells CASSLAGADQLQETQYF. In DNA, the CDR3 is TGCGCCAGCAGCTTGGCCGGAGCAGATCAACTCCAAGAGACCCAGTACTTC.

The V and J genes are TRBV7-2 and TRBJ2-7; maybe TRBD1 (6 bases). Deletions cut 0 bases from V and 2 bases from J, with 17 bases between. Germline loops: CDR1 SGHTA, CDR2 FQGNSA. This CDR3 comprises 17 residues. The CDR3 nucleotides are TGTGCCAGCAGCTTAGCCTACTCCGGGACAACAGCCTACGAGCAGTACTTC. Its translation is CASSLAYSGTTAYEQYF.

The chain uses TRBV7-6 and TRBJ2-5; the match to TRBD1 covers 7 bases. Germline loops: CDR1 SGHVS, CDR2 FNYEAQ. The junction had 5 bases not matched to a gene; V was cut back by 0 bases and J by 1 base. The CDR3 loop spans 16 amino acids. CDR3 sequence: CASSLATGARQETQYF. In DNA form, the CDR3 reads TGTGCCAGCAGCTTAGCCACAGGGGCCCGCCAAGAGACCCAGTACTTC.

The table lists this clone with a few counts. The chain joins TRBV27 to TRBJ1-1; weak D call: TRBD1 (5 bases). Germline V gene lookup returns CDR1 MNHEY and CDR2 SMNVEV (reference sequence). Trimming cost V 4 bases and J 7 bases, with 13 bases left between them. CDR3 length: 13 amino acids. In DNA form, the CDR3 reads TGTGCCAGCAGTTCTCCCCCGGGGGATGAAGCTTTCTTT. It encodes CASSSPPGDEAFF.

This clone was observed a few times. This chain links TRBV10-3 with TRBJ1-5; D uncertain. Trimming pared 0 bases from V and 4 bases from J, leaving 4 bases between. Per the germline V gene, CDR1 is ENHRY and CDR2 is SYGVKD. CDR3 size: 13 residues. Written as DNA, the CDR3 is TGTGCCATCAGTGAGTCCGGGAATCAGCCCCAGCATTTT. Encoded protein: CAISESGNQPQHF.

This clone was picked up one time. V usage is TRBV4-3 and J usage is TRBJ2-7; D is uncertain. The CDR3 consists of 16 residues. Trimming pared 0 bases from V and 2 bases from J, leaving 14 bases between. The germline CDR1 and CDR2 sequences are LGHNA and YSLEER. The CDR3 nucleotides read TGCGCCAGCAGCCAAGATGGTAGCCGAGACCCCTACGAGCAGTACTTC. It codes for CASSQDGSRDPYEQYF.

CDR3 nucleotides: TGTGCCAGCAGTTCCGGGACAGGGGGCTCGGGTGGCTACACCTTC. Amino acid sequence: CASSSGTGGSGGYTF. The chain is built from TRBV28 and TRBJ1-2; 12 nucleotides align to TRBD1. The CDR3 extends over 15 amino acids. V trimming: 4 bases; J trimming: 7 bases; junction bases outside the gene matches: 7. Per the germline V gene, CDR1 is MDHEN and CDR2 is SYDVKM.

The chain carries TRBV4-3 and TRBJ2-7; no firm D call. Trimming pared 1 base from V and 6 bases from J, leaving 16 bases between. There are 15 residues in the CDR3. CDR1 and CDR2 (germline): LGHNA, YSLEER. The CDR3 region is CASSQVFTLRSEQYF. DNA of the CDR3: TGCGCCAGCAGCCAAGTTTTTACTCTCCGTTCCGAGCAGTACTTC.

J is TRBJ2-7 and V is TRBV25-1; possibly TRBD1 for D (5 bases). The V end was cut by 4 bases, the J end by 7 bases, with 20 bases between. CDR1 is MGHDK and CDR2 is SYGVNS in the germline V gene. This CDR3 region has 15 residues. CDR3: CASSGGAKGQGEQYF. The CDR3 DNA is TGTGCCAGCAGTGGAGGAGCAAAAGGGCAGGGTGAGCAGTACTTC.

The sample holds one count of this clone. The chain employs TRBV5-1 and TRBJ2-5; 10 nucleotides align to TRBD1. Germline V gives CDR1 SGHRS, CDR2 YFSETQ. The CDR3 sequence is 14 residues long. Trimming cost V 4 bases and J 3 bases; bases outside gene matches: 3. The CDR3 reads CASSQGQGKETQYF. In nucleotides, the CDR3 is TGCGCCAGCAGCCAGGGACAGGGGAAAGAGACCCAGTACTTC.